A single sample gave rise to the 21 T cell receptor beta chains below, sequenced in a study of shared clonotypes between healthy human individuals. Method: immunoSEQ multiplex PCR; TCRdb's copy keeps in-frame clones and lacks some. The data hold about 1 million clones, with approximately 68% observed a single time. The sample was memory CD4+ T cells sorted from blood. Subset reported: CD45RA-negative fraction. The receptors here all came from a man aged 18 to 29 in good health.

The chain combines TRBV7-9 with TRBJ2-7, with D possibly being TRBD2 (5 bases). CDR1 is SEHNR and CDR2 is FQNEAQ in the germline V gene (reference sequence). This CDR3 region has 14 residues. V was pared by 7 bases and J by 5 bases, with 18 bases between. In DNA, the CDR3 is TGTGCCAGCATGTTTTCTGGGAGCAATCACGAGCAGTACTTC. Translation: CASMFSGSNHEQYF.

The chain combines TRBV30 with TRBJ2-5; D gene uncertain. Germline-derived CDR1 and CDR2 are GTSNPN and SVGIG (reference sequence). This CDR3 contains 14 residues. With 1 base removed from V and 3 bases from J, the gap between germline ends came to 12 bases. DNA of the CDR3: TGTGCCTGGAGTGCCAATAGACAAAAAGAGACCCAGTACTTC. Amino acid sequence: CAWSANRQKETQYF.

The chain uses TRBV6-5 and TRBJ1-3; D call uncertain. Germline CDR1 MNHEY, CDR2 SVGAGI. V was cut by 5 bases and J by 0 bases, with 11 bases left in between. This CDR3 contains 15 residues. The CDR3 nucleotides read TGTGCCAGCAGTCGTGGAGGAGTCTCTGGAAACACCATATATTTT. Protein product: CASSRGGVSGNTIYF.

V usage is TRBV19 and J usage is TRBJ1-6, with D perhaps matching TRBD1 (5 bases). The CDR3 sequence is 14 residues long. The germline CDR1 and CDR2 sequences are LNHDA and SQIVND (reference sequence). V lost 4 bases to trimming and J lost 6 bases, with 10 bases between them. CDR3 coding DNA: TGTGCCAGTAGTACGGGACTCGCTAATTCACCCCTCCACTTT. The encoded protein is CASSTGLANSPLHF.

The genes are TRBV11-2 and TRBJ2-7, with D possibly called TRBD1 or TRBD2 (5 bases each). The ends were cut back, 5 bases at V and 1 base at J, with 12 bases in the middle. CDR3 size: 14 residues. Looked up from germline, CDR1 is SGHAT and CDR2 is FQNNGV. The CDR3: CASSPGTVSYEQYF. In nucleotides, the CDR3 is TGTGCCAGCAGCCCCGGGACGGTTTCCTACGAGCAGTACTTC.

V is TRBV4-3 and J is TRBJ2-1; possibly TRBD1 for D (5 bases). Germline V CDR1 and CDR2: LGHNA, YSLEER. V lost 0 bases to trimming and J lost 5 bases, with 11 bases between them. The CDR3 loop spans 15 amino acids. The CDR3, as DNA: TGCGCCAGCAGCCAAGATGACAGAGGCCACAATGAGCAGTTCTTC. As protein: CASSQDDRGHNEQFF.

The table lists this clone with many counts. This chain uses TRBV7-8 with TRBJ2-7; tentative D call: TRBD1 (6 bases). CDR3 length equals 14 residues. V was clipped by 5 bases and J by 4 bases, with 15 bases between them. Germline values: CDR1 SGHVS, CDR2 FQNEAQ. The CDR3 is CASSLSGTRYEQYF. The CDR3 DNA sequence: TGTGCCAGCAGCCTGTCCGGGACAAGGTACGAGCAGTACTTC. Drawing the rest from reference TRBV7-8 and TRBJ2-7, the complete variable domain is GAGVSQSPRYKVAKRGQDVALRCDPISGHVSLFWYQQALGQGPEFLTYFQNEAQLDKSGLPSDRFFAERPEGSVSTLKIQRTQQEDSAVYLCASSLSGTRYEQYFGPGTRLTVT.

V usage is TRBV7-9 and J usage is TRBJ2-7, with 7 bases matching TRBD1. V gave up 1 base and J gave up 5 bases; unmatched junction bases: 2. Germline CDR1 reads SEHNR; CDR2 reads FQNEAQ (reference sequence). The CDR3 is 13 amino acids. The CDR3, as DNA: TGTGCCAGCAGCTTAGGGACAGGTGACGAGCAGTACTTC. As protein: CASSLGTGDEQYF.

The chain joins TRBV6-6 to TRBJ1-1; no clear D gene. Germline CDR1 reads MNHNY; CDR2 reads SVGAGI (reference sequence). This CDR3 contains 12 residues. V lost 2 bases and J lost 10, with 11 bases in between. The CDR3 coding sequence is TGTGCCAGCAGTTACCAGCGGGGTTCAGCTTTCTTT. Residues: CASSYQRGSAFF.

This clone was seen at least ten times. At the DNA level, this CDR3 is encoded by other sequences in the same sample as well. The chain employs TRBV7-2 and TRBJ1-5, with 9 bases fitting TRBD1. The CDR3 totals 15 residues. The germline V gene has CDR1 SGHTA and CDR2 FQGNSA. V shed 4 bases, J shed 4 bases, and the junction held 5 bases outside the gene matches. CDR3 coding DNA: TGTGCCAGCAGCTCGGGACAGGGTCTGAATCAGCCCCAGCATTTT. As protein: CASSSGQGLNQPQHF.

The chain uses TRBV7-8 and TRBJ1-1; a possible D gene is TRBD1 (6 bases). There are 14 residues in the CDR3. With 5 bases removed from V and 8 bases from J, the gap between germline ends came to 18 bases. The germline CDR1 and CDR2 sequences are SGHVS and FQNEAQ. This chain's CDR3 is CASSTRIDRLEAFF. CDR3 bases: TGTGCCAGCAGCACCCGAATAGACAGGCTCGAAGCTTTCTTT.

V gene TRBV19 combines with J gene TRBJ1-5; 9 bases match TRBD1. Trimming at V came to 0 bases and at J to 6 bases, leaving 0 bases not matched to a gene. The CDR3 contains 14 residues. Germline assignment: CDR1 LNHDA and CDR2 SQIVND (reference sequence). The DNA of the CDR3 is TGTGCCAGTAGTATAGAACAGGGGGCTCAGCCCCAGCATTTT. This gives the protein CASSIEQGAQPQHF. Full variable domain (remainder filled in from reference TRBV19 and TRBJ1-5): DGGITQSPKYLFRKEGQNVTLSCEQNLNHDAMYWYRQDPGQGLRLIYYSQIVNDFQKGDIAEGYSVSREKKESFPLTVTSAQKNPTAFYLCASSIEQGAQPQHFGDGTRLSIL.

The rearrangement joins TRBV7-2 to TRBJ1-6; D may be TRBD1 (5 bases). Germline loops: CDR1 SGHTA, CDR2 FQGNSA. The CDR3 spans 14 residues. Trimming cost V 2 bases and J 7 bases, with 9 bases left between them. The DNA of the CDR3 is TGTGCCAGCAGCTTAAGCGGGACCAATTCACCCCTCCACTTT. It encodes CASSLSGTNSPLHF.

This clone was observed a few times. CDR3 protein: CASMKGTAGNYGYTF. CDR3 in DNA: TGTGCCAGCATGAAAGGGACGGCGGGTAACTATGGCTACACCTTC. The V gene is TRBV27, the J gene TRBJ1-2; a weak D match, TRBD1 (5 bases). The CDR3 contains 15 residues. CDR1 and CDR2 (germline): MNHEY, SMNVEV (reference sequence). Trimming cost V 7 bases and J 1 base, with 16 bases left between them.

This chain links TRBV18 with TRBJ2-1; the match to TRBD1 covers 11 bases. The length of the CDR3 is 16 residues. Trimming removed 2 bases from V and 5 bases from J; junction bases left unmatched: 5. Germline V gene data show CDR1 as KGHSH and CDR2 as LQKENI. CDR3 sequence (DNA): TGTGCCAGCTCACCATTAGGACAGGGGGCGGACAATGAGCAGTTCTTC. Its protein is CASSPLGQGADNEQFF.

V is TRBV9 and J is TRBJ2-5; 8 nucleotides match TRBD2. This CDR3 region has 16 residues. In germline, CDR1 is SGDLS, CDR2 YYNGEE. Germline trimming cut 0 bases from V and 1 base from J; bases unmatched to any gene: 5. The CDR3 DNA is TGTGCCAGCAGCGTAGGTCCAGCGGGGGTCCAAGAGACCCAGTACTTC. Amino acids: CASSVGPAGVQETQYF.

This clone was counted a few times. The rearrangement joins TRBV10-3 to TRBJ1-3, with no clear D. The V end was cut by 7 bases, the J end by 4 bases, with 11 bases between. The CDR3 consists of 13 residues. Germline CDR1 and CDR2: ENHRY and SYGVKD. The CDR3 reads CAITEGTGNTIYF. In DNA, the CDR3 is TGTGCCATCACAGAGGGAACCGGAAACACCATATATTTT.

V gene TRBV30 combines with J gene TRBJ2-5; the D is unclear. From germline, CDR1 is GTSNPN and CDR2 SVGIG (reference sequence). V was pared by 0 bases and J by 11 bases, with 16 bases between. The CDR3 extends over 13 amino acids. The CDR3 DNA is TGTGCCTGGAGTGTAGAAGGAAGGCCCAAGCAGTACTTC. Encoded protein: CAWSVEGRPKQYF. Looking up the rest from reference TRBV30 and TRBJ2-5 gives the full variable domain: SQTIHQWPATLVQPVGSPLSLECTVEGTSNPNLYWYRQAAGRGLQLLFYSVGIGQISSEVPQNLSASRPQDRQFILSSKKLLLSDSGFYLCAWSVEGRPKQYFGPGTRLLVL.

This chain joins TRBV14 and TRBJ2-4; D call uncertain. Trimming pared 1 base from V and 7 bases from J, leaving 8 bases between. The CDR3 consists of 13 residues. CDR1 is SGHDN, CDR2 FVKESK, per germline. CDR3 DNA sequence: TGTGCCAGCAGCCAAGTCGCTACTAACATTCAGTACTTC. Its protein is CASSQVATNIQYF.

V is TRBV6-1 and J is TRBJ1-2, with D perhaps TRBD1 (5 bases). Germline V gene lookup returns CDR1 MNHNS and CDR2 SASEGT. There are 13 residues in the CDR3. The germline V and J ends were trimmed by 7 bases and 7 bases, with 16 bases remaining between them. CDR3 DNA sequence: TGTGCCAGCAACCTGGGGGGTTCCGTTGGCTACACCTTC. Its translation: CASNLGGSVGYTF.

V gene TRBV10-3 combines with J gene TRBJ2-7, with 9 bases matching TRBD2. The length of the CDR3 is 15 residues. With 5 bases clipped from V and 1 base from J, the junction kept 6 bases outside the gene matches. The germline V gene has CDR1 ENHRY and CDR2 SYGVKD. As DNA, the CDR3 is TGTGCCATCAGTCGAGGAGCGGGAGGATCCTACGAGCAGTACTTC. Protein product: CAISRGAGGSYEQYF.